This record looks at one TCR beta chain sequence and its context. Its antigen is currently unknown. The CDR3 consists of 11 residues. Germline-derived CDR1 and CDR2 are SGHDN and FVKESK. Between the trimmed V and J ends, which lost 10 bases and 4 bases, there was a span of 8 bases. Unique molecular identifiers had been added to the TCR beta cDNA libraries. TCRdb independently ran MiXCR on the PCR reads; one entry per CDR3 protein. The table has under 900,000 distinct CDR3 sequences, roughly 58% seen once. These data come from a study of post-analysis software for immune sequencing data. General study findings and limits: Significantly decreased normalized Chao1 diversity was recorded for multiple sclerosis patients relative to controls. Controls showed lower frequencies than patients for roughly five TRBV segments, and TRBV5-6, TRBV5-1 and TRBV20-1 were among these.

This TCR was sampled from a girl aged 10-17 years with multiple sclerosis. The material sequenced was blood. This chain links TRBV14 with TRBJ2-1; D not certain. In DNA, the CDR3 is TGTGCCACTTCCGTTTACAATGAGCAGTTCTTC. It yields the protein CATSVYNEQFF.